What follows are 21 T cell receptor beta chains derived from one specimen sequenced in a study of blood T cell repertoires in COVID-19. TCRdb keeps only in-frame clones here, not all; method: immunoSEQ multiplex PCR. In the table there are 85,000 to 130,000 clones, 85% to 90% of which are singletons. Sequencing was done on a sample of peripheral blood. The receptor set was obtained from a human donor in a cohort sampled during active COVID-19.

The rearrangement joins TRBV4-1 to TRBJ1-5, with 7 bases that match TRBD1. Germline V gene sequence: CDR1 MGHRA, CDR2 YSYEKL. The CDR3 runs 16 residues. The trim removed 0 bases at V and 7 bases at J, leaving 9 bases unmatched. The DNA for the CDR3 is TGCGCCAGCAGCCAAGAAGGGGGCAGGGGGAACCAGCCCCAGCATTTT. Protein: CASSQEGGRGNQPQHF.

The V and J genes are TRBV7-2 and TRBJ2-1; D not certain. Trimming removed 6 bases from V and 6 bases from J, with 9 bases in between. Germline V CDR1 and CDR2: SGHTA, FQGNSA. CDR3 length: 12 residues. The CDR3 region is CASRSDSNEQFF. DNA of the CDR3: TGTGCCAGCAGAAGCGACTCCAATGAGCAGTTCTTC.

V gene TRBV6-2 or TRBV6-3 combines with J gene TRBJ2-3, with D perhaps TRBD1 (6 bases). The V end lost 4 bases, the J end lost 5 bases, and 19 bases lay between the germline ends. Germline V lookup: CDR1 MNHEY, CDR2 SVGEGT. The CDR3 extends over 16 amino acids. DNA of the CDR3: TGTGCCAGCAGTTGGGACGGGACAAAACAGCGAGATACGCAGTATTTT. Protein: CASSWDGTKQRDTQYF.

This clone has a single count. The rearrangement joins TRBV10-1 to TRBJ2-4, with a possible D match to TRBD1 (8 bases). Germline lookup yields CDR1 WNHNN and CDR2 SYGVQD (reference sequence). There are 14 residues in the CDR3. V lost 6 bases, J lost 3 bases, and 12 bases lay in between. The CDR3 DNA follows: TGCGCCAGCAGGAACAGGGGGGGCAAAAACATTCAGTACTTC. This codes for CASRNRGGKNIQYF.

CDR3 nucleotides: TGTGCCAGCAGTTTGGGCCGGTGGGGCCTCACCTCCTATAATTCACCCCTCCACTTT. Translation: CASSLGRWGLTSYNSPLHF. The rearrangement links TRBV28 to TRBJ1-6, with D possibly being TRBD1 (5 bases). The CDR3 consists of 19 residues. Looked up from germline, CDR1 is MDHEN and CDR2 is SYDVKM. The V end lost 3 bases, the J end lost 0 bases, and 18 bases lay between the germline ends.

The rearrangement joins TRBV7-2 to TRBJ1-1; a possible D gene is TRBD1 (5 bases). This CDR3 contains 13 residues. The V gene lost 3 bases and the J gene lost 6 bases, with 11 bases spanning the gap. Germline V gene sequence: CDR1 SGHTA, CDR2 FQGNSA. CDR3 protein: CASSFRGRPEAFF. The CDR3, as DNA: TGTGCCAGCAGCTTTAGGGGAAGGCCTGAAGCTTTCTTT.

Concerning this clone itself: One end of the junction fails to match germline, which may point to a read error. This rearrangement joins TRBV12-3 or TRBV12-4 to TRBJ2-7, with 7 bases fitting TRBD1. This CDR3 has 13 residues. The CDR3: CASSRRIQGSNSF. CDR3 nucleotides: TGTGCCAGCAGTCGACGTATACAGGGGTCCAATTCTTTC.

The V gene is TRBV19, the J gene TRBJ1-4; tentatively, D is TRBD1 (6 bases). Germline V gene data show CDR1 as LNHDA and CDR2 as SQIVND (reference sequence). V lost 5 bases and J lost 2, with 12 bases in between. The CDR3 length is 15 residues. The DNA of the CDR3 is TGTGCCAGTAGTCCACAGGGAACGACTAATGAAAAACTGTTTTTT. This gives the protein CASSPQGTTNEKLFF.

V and J are TRBV2 and TRBJ1-1, with 7 nucleotides matching TRBD1. CDR1 and CDR2 (germline): SNHLY, FYNNEI. V lost 5 bases to trimming and J lost 1 base; unmatched junction nucleotides: 4. The CDR3 loop spans 14 amino acids. CDR3 sequence reads: CASSTQGGNTEAFF. CDR3 in DNA: TGTGCCAGCAGTACCCAGGGGGGGAACACTGAAGCTTTCTTT.

This CDR3 reads CASSLLGGGTFF. The CDR3 DNA follows: TGTGCCAGCAGCTTGCTTGGGGGGGGGACTTTCTTT. This chain joins TRBV5-8 and TRBJ1-1, with D possibly TRBD1 on 5 matching bases. V gave up 1 base and J gave up 12 bases, with 13 bases separating them. The CDR3 is 12 residues long. Per germline, CDR1 SGHTS and CDR2 YDEGEE.

This clone has more than one count but fewer than ten. The CDR3 sequence is CASSPLENSPLHF. CDR3 bases: TGTGCCAGCTCACCGCTAGAGAATTCACCCCTCCACTTT. The V call is TRBV18, the J call TRBJ1-6; D gene unclear. Trimming removed 3 bases from V and 7 bases from J, with 7 bases in between. The CDR3 is made up of 13 amino acids. Germline-derived CDR1 and CDR2 are KGHSH and LQKENI.

This sequence joins TRBV7-2 and TRBJ1-2; D might be TRBD1 (5 bases). V dropped 3 bases and J dropped 2 bases, with 7 bases sitting between them. The CDR3 contains 13 residues. The germline CDR1 and CDR2 sequences are SGHTA and FQGNSA. CDR3 sequence: CASSFRGNYGYTF. The CDR3 DNA reads as TGTGCCAGCAGCTTTCGGGGGAACTATGGCTACACCTTC.

There are a few counts of this clone. This sequence joins TRBV9 and TRBJ2-5; no definite D call. This CDR3 is 13 amino acids long. The germline CDR1 and CDR2 sequences are SGDLS and YYNGEE. The germline V and J ends were trimmed by 0 bases and 5 bases, with 8 bases remaining between them. The CDR3 is CASSVGSAETQYF. CDR3 bases: TGTGCCAGCAGCGTAGGCTCAGCGGAGACCCAGTACTTC.

The gene calls are TRBV5-6 and TRBJ1-5; TRBD1 might be the D (5 bases). The CDR3 runs 13 residues. Trimming cost V 4 bases and J 7 bases, with 12 bases left between them. CDR1 and CDR2 (germline): SGHDT, YYEEEE. The CDR3 is CASSIQQGQPQHF. For the CDR3, the DNA is TGTGCCAGCAGCATACAGCAGGGACAGCCCCAGCATTTT.

The gene calls are TRBV29-1 and TRBJ2-7; the D gene is possibly TRBD1 (6 bases). The CDR3 consists of 15 residues. Germline V gene data show CDR1 as SQVTM and CDR2 as ANQGSEA. Trimming pared 4 bases from V and 4 bases from J, leaving 20 bases between. The CDR3 bases are TGCAGCGTTGGAGGACTGGGGGCGGCGGGTTACGAGCAGTACTTC. Amino acid sequence: CSVGGLGAAGYEQYF.

This rearrangement joins TRBV9 to TRBJ1-4; 7 bases agree with TRBD1. The V and J ends lost 4 bases and 2 bases, in that order; junction bases with no gene match: 5. CDR1 is SGDLS and CDR2 is YYNGEE in the germline V gene. The CDR3 runs 15 residues. CDR3 sequence (DNA): TGTGCCAGCAGCCGATTGACAGGGACTAATGAAAAACTGTTTTTT. It specifies CASSRLTGTNEKLFF.

The rearrangement uses TRBV5-1 and TRBJ2-3; D may be TRBD2 (6 bases). Germline V gives CDR1 SGHRS, CDR2 YFSETQ. Trimming shortened V by 4 bases and J by 7 bases, and 10 bases separated the two germline ends. This CDR3 is 12 amino acids long. Here the CDR3 reads CASSAGRNTQYF. The CDR3 DNA reads TGCGCCAGCAGCGCGGGACGAAATACGCAGTATTTT.

This chain joins TRBV28 and TRBJ1-2; no reliable D call. The ends were cut back, 5 bases at V and 2 bases at J, with 9 bases in the middle. In germline, CDR1 is MDHEN, CDR2 SYDVKM. The CDR3 covers 13 residues. CDR3 bases: TGTGCCAGCAGTGGACGGGAAAACTATGGCTACACCTTC. This encodes CASSGRENYGYTF.

The chain recombines TRBV7-2 with TRBJ1-4, with 8 bases identical to TRBD1. The CDR3 has 15 amino acids. Germline-derived CDR1 and CDR2 are SGHTA and FQGNSA. V lost 5 bases to trimming and J lost 9 bases; unmatched junction nucleotides: 11. CDR3 in DNA: TGTGCCAGCAGCCCTTCGGGGCAGGGGGCCAAAAAACTGTTTTTT. Its translation is CASSPSGQGAKKLFF.

The chain carries TRBV10-2 and TRBJ1-2, with D perhaps matching TRBD1 (6 bases). Trimming took off 2 bases at V and 4 bases at J, with 8 bases between the two ends. Germline V gives CDR1 WSHSY, CDR2 SAAADI. CDR3 size: 13 residues. As DNA, the CDR3 is TGCGCCAGCAGTGAGGGACAGATCTATGGCTACACCTTC. This gives the protein CASSEGQIYGYTF.

With respect to this clone: The junction does not match germline at one end; this may be a read error. The V and J genes are TRBV5-5 and TRBJ2-7, with a tentative D call TRBD1 (5 bases). The CDR3 contains 12 residues. The germline CDR1 and CDR2 sequences are SGHKS and YYEKEE (reference sequence). In DNA form, the CDR3 reads TGTGCCAGCAGCCACGACAGCTCCGAGACGGACTTC. Protein product: CASSHDSSETDF.